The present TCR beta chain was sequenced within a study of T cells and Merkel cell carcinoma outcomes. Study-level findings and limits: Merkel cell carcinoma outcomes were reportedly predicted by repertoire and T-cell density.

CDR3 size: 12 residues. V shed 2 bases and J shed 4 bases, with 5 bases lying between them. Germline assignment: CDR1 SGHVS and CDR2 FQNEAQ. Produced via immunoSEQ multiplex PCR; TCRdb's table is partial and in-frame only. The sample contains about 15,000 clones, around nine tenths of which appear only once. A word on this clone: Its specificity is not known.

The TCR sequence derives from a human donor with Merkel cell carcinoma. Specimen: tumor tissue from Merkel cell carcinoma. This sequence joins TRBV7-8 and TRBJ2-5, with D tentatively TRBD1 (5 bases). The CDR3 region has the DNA TGTGCCAGCAGCTTAAGGGGAGAGACCCAGTACTTC. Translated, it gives CASSLRGETQYF. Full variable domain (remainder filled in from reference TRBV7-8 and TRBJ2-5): GAGVSQSPRYKVAKRGQDVALRCDPISGHVSLFWYQQALGQGPEFLTYFQNEAQLDKSGLPSDRFFAERPEGSVSTLKIQRTQQEDSAVYLCASSLRGETQYFGPGTRLLVL.